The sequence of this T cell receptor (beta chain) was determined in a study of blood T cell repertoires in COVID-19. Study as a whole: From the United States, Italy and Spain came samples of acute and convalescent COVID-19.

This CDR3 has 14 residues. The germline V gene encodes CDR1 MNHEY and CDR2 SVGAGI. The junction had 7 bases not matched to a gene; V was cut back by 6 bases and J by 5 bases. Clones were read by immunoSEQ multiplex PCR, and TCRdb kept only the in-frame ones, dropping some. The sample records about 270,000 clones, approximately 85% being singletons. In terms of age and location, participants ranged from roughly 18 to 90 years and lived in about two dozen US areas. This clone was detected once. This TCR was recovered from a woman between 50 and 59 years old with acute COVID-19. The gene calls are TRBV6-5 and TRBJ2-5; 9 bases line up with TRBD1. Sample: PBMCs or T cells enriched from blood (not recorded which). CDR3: CASRSRTGVETQYF. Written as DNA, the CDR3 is TGTGCCAGCAGAAGTAGGACAGGGGTGGAGACCCAGTACTTC.